This T cell receptor (beta chain) was retrieved from a study of cytomegalovirus exposure and HLA in healthy donors. Study results and limitations: Later on, an analysis found that several of the most significant clusters appeared to be linked to common viral pathogens, which included parvovirus B19. Because they were indistinguishable, some V segments, including TRBV6-2 and TRBV6-3, were excluded.

About this clone: What it recognizes is unknown.

Primers included in the PCR were 60 Vbeta and 13 Jbeta primers. TCRdb's copy holds only in-frame clones and misses some; the assay was immunoSEQ multiplex PCR. The table has 55,000 to 80,000 clones, about 69% seen once. Germline V gives CDR1 SGHAT, CDR2 FQDESV (reference sequence). With V trimmed by 6 bases and J by 6 bases, 5 bases remained unmatched. The CDR3 loop spans 15 amino acids. The TCR sequence derives from a woman aged 25 to 39 in good health and CMV-seronegative. The chain is built from TRBV11-1 and TRBJ2-3, with 14 positions matching TRBD2. The sequenced material came from PBMCs. CDR3 sequence (DNA): TGTGCCAGCAGGGGGACTAGCGGGAGTCTGGATACGCAGTATTTT. It translates to CASRGTSGSLDTQYF.